Shown below are 14 T cell receptor beta chains from a single sample sequenced in a study of patients and donors after allogeneic stem cell transplantation. TCRdb re-analysed the RT-PCR reads in MiXCR, keeping a single row per CDR3 protein. The top ten clones hold roughly 29% of a sample with 70,000 or so distinct CDR3 sequences, about 26% of them seen once. Sequencing input: blood, either unsorted or a sorted T cell fraction (not recorded which). The receptors come from a human donor who was either an allogeneic HSCT recipient or a stem cell or donor lymphocyte infusion donor (not recorded which). It is not recorded whose cells these are; they may come from a transplant donor.

The table lists this clonotype with many counts. The chain joins TRBV12-3 or TRBV12-4 to TRBJ1-5, with unresolved D. The CDR3 extends over 15 amino acids. Trimming took 3 bases from V and 0 from J, leaving 9 bases between them. As DNA, the CDR3 is TGTGCCAGCAGTTTTGTGGAAACTAGCAATCAGCCCCAGCATTTT. Translating gives CASSFVETSNQPQHF.

In this sample, this clonotype turned up a few times. CDR3 region: CASSKGRPWAKNIQYF. The CDR3 nucleotides read TGTGCCAGCAGCAAGGGACGCCCGTGGGCCAAAAACATTCAGTACTTC. The rearrangement links TRBV7-3 to TRBJ2-4; D is perhaps TRBD1 or TRBD2 (5 bases each). V lost 5 bases and J 1 base, leaving 15 bases between the germline ends. The germline V gene has CDR1 SGHTA and CDR2 FQGTGA. This CDR3 contains 16 residues.

The V call is TRBV12-3 or TRBV12-4, the J call TRBJ1-5; D is unresolved. The CDR3 is made up of 12 amino acids. The V gene lost 6 bases and the J gene lost 8 bases, with 11 bases spanning the gap. The CDR3, as DNA: TGTGCCAGCAGCCCAAATATAGAGCCCCAGCATTTT. Its protein is CASSPNIEPQHF.

The rearrangement links TRBV12-3 or TRBV12-4 to TRBJ2-5, with TRBD1 matching 7 bases. This CDR3 spans 15 amino acids. The V and J ends lost 3 bases and 4 bases, in that order; junction bases with no gene match: 8. The CDR3: CASSFGGQMAETQYF. Written as DNA, the CDR3 is TGTGCCAGCAGTTTTGGGGGACAGATGGCAGAGACCCAGTACTTC.

This clonotype showed up just a few times. The gene calls are TRBV20-1 and TRBJ1-5; a possible D gene is TRBD1 (6 bases). The CDR3 totals 14 residues. With 5 bases removed from V and 2 bases from J, the gap between germline ends came to 13 bases. Germline CDR1 reads DFQATT; CDR2 reads SNEGSKA (reference sequence). CDR3 sequence reads: CSALDSIGNQPQHF. As DNA, the CDR3 is TGCAGTGCTTTGGACAGCATAGGCAATCAGCCCCAGCATTTT.

The table lists this clonotype with a few counts. For the CDR3, the DNA is TGCGCCAGCACCAACGGGGGGAGTAACTATGGCTACACCTTC. It translates to CASTNGGSNYGYTF. The chain uses TRBV5-1 and TRBJ1-2; TRBD1 might be the D (5 bases). The CDR3 sequence is 14 residues long. CDR1 is SGHRS and CDR2 is YFSETQ in the germline V gene. Trimming removed 6 bases at V and 1 base at J, with 13 bases between.

This rearrangement joins TRBV10-3 to TRBJ2-5; D not resolved. The CDR3 covers 13 residues. Germline V CDR1 and CDR2: ENHRY, SYGVKD. Trimming shortened V by 0 bases and J by 11 bases, and 13 bases separated the two germline ends. The CDR3 nucleotides read TGTGCCATCAGTGAGTCTGCCTGGGCCCGGCAGTACTTC. Protein product: CAISESAWARQYF.

This chain links TRBV2 with TRBJ1-3; no clear D gene. The CDR3 covers 15 residues. V dropped 5 bases and J dropped 7 bases, with 18 bases sitting between them. In germline, CDR1 is SNHLY, CDR2 FYNNEI. The CDR3 DNA is TGTGCCAGCAGTATAAAGCCGGGCTTAACCAACACCATATATTTT. Translation gives CASSIKPGLTNTIYF.

This sequence joins TRBV6-6 and TRBJ1-1, with a possible D match to TRBD1 (5 bases). Per germline, CDR1 MNHNY and CDR2 SVGAGI (reference sequence). The CDR3 length is 17 residues. V gave up 0 bases and J gave up 3 bases, with 17 bases separating them. The CDR3 is CASSYSGVAPLYTEAFF. CDR3 DNA: TGTGCCAGCAGTTACTCGGGGGTTGCCCCCCTCTACACTGAAGCTTTCTTT.

The V gene is TRBV7-9, the J gene TRBJ2-1; D gene uncertain. V lost 4 bases and J lost 6, with 7 bases in between. The CDR3 is made up of 12 amino acids. Germline V gene sequence: CDR1 SEHNR, CDR2 FQNEAQ (reference sequence). The CDR3 nucleotides are TGTGCCAGCAGCTATGTGACCAATGAGCAGTTCTTC. Amino acid sequence: CASSYVTNEQFF.

This clonotype was picked up a small number of times. The chain combines TRBV27 with TRBJ1-1; D unclear. Germline lookup yields CDR1 MNHEY and CDR2 SMNVEV (reference sequence). V gave up 4 bases and J gave up 0 bases, with 9 bases separating them. The CDR3 sequence is 14 residues long. CDR3 nucleotide sequence: TGTGCCAGCAGTTCACCAGCGATGAACACTGAAGCTTTCTTT. It specifies CASSSPAMNTEAFF.

The rearrangement uses TRBV5-1 and TRBJ2-7; possible D gene TRBD1, 5 bases. The CDR3 covers 15 residues. Trimming took 2 bases from V and 0 from J, leaving 12 bases between them. Germline CDR1 is SGHRS and CDR2 is YFSETQ. CDR3 in DNA: TGCGCCAGCAGCTTCAACAGGTACAGCTCCTACGAGCAGTACTTC. Translation gives CASSFNRYSSYEQYF. Full variable domain (outside the CDR3, taken from reference TRBV5-1 and TRBJ2-7): KAGVTQTPRYLIKTRGQQVTLSCSPISGHRSVSWYQQTPGQGLQFLFEYFSETQRNKGNFPGRFSGRQFSNSRSEMNVSTLELGDSALYLCASSFNRYSSYEQYFGPGTRLTVT.

The chain couples TRBV30 to TRBJ1-2; D is possibly TRBD1 (5 bases). Trimming took 3 bases from V and 2 from J, leaving 10 bases between them. Germline V lookup: CDR1 GTSNPN, CDR2 SVGIG (reference sequence). The CDR3 sequence is 13 residues long. The CDR3 nucleotides are TGTGCCTGGAGCCCCGACAGCAACTATGGCTACACCTTC. Protein: CAWSPDSNYGYTF.

This clonotype was seen only a few times. V is TRBV7-3 and J is TRBJ2-1; 10 bases align to TRBD2. From germline, CDR1 is SGHTA and CDR2 FQGTGA. With 2 bases clipped from V and 3 bases from J, the junction kept 4 bases outside the gene matches. This CDR3 has 16 residues. DNA of the CDR3: TGTGCCAGCAGCTTATCGTCTAGCGGGAGCTACAATGAGCAGTTCTTC. It translates to CASSLSSSGSYNEQFF.